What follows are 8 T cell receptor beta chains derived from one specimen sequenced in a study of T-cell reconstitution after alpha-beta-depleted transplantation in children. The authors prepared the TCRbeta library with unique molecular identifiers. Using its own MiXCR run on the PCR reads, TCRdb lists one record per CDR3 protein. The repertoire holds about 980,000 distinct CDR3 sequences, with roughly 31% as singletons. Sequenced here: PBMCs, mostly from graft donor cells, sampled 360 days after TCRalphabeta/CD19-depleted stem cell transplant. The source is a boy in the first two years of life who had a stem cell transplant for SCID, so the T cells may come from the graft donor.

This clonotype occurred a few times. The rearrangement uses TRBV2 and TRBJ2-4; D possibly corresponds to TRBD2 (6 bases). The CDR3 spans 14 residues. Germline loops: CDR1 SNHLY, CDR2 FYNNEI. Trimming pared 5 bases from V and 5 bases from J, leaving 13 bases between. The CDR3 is CASSLGTWENIQYF. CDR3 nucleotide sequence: TGTGCCAGCAGTTTAGGGACTTGGGAAAACATTCAGTACTTC.

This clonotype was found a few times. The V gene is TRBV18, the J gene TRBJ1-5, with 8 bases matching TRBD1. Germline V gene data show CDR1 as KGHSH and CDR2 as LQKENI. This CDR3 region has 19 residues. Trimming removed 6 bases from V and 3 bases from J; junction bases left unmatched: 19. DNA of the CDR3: TGTGCCAGCTCCACCTGGACCCTCCGTCGGACAGGGACCAATCAGCCCCAGCATTTT. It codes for CASSTWTLRRTGTNQPQHF.

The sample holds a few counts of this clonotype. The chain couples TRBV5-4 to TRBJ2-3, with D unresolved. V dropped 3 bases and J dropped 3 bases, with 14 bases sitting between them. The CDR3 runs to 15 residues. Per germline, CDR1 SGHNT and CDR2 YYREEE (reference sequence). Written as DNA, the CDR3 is TGTGCCAGCAGCTCAGACCCGATGGGGACAGATACGCAGTATTTT. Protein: CASSSDPMGTDTQYF. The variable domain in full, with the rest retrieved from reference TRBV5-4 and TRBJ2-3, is ETGVTQSPTHLIKTRGQQVTLRCSSQSGHNTVSWYQQALGQGPQFIFQYYREEENGRGNFPPRFSGLQFPNYSSELNVNALELDDSALYLCASSSDPMGTDTQYFGPGTRLTVL.

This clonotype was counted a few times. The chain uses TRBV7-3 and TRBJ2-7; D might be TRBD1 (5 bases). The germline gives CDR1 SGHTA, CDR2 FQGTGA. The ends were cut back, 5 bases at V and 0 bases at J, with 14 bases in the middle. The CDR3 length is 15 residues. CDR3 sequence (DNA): TGTGCCAGCAGCCCCATGACAGTGAGCTCCTACGAGCAGTACTTC. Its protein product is CASSPMTVSSYEQYF.

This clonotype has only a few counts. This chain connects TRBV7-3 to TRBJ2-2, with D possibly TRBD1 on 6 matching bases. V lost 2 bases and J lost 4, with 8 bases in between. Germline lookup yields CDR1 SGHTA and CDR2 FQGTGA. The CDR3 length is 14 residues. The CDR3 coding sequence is TGTGCCAGCAGCTTATGGACAGCCACCGGGGAGCTGTTTTTT. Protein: CASSLWTATGELFF.

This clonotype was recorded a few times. Written as DNA, the CDR3 is TGTGCCAGCAGTTATCACAGTGGGAACTCCTACGAGCAGTACTTC. Translation gives CASSYHSGNSYEQYF. The genes are TRBV6-2 or TRBV6-3 and TRBJ2-7, with D unclear. V shed 3 bases and J shed 0 bases, with 12 bases lying between them. This CDR3 contains 15 residues. The germline CDR1 and CDR2 sequences are MNHEY and SVGEGT.

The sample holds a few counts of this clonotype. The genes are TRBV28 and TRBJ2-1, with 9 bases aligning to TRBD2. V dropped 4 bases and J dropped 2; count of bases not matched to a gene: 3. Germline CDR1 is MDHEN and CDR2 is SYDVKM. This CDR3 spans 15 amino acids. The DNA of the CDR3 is TGTGCCAGCAGTTCAGCGGGGGGCCCCTACAATGAGCAGTTCTTC. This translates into CASSSAGGPYNEQFF.

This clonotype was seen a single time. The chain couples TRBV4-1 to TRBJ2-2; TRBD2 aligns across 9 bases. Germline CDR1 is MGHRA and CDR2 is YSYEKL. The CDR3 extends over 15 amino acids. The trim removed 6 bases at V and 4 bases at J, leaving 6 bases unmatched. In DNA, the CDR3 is TGCGCCAGCAGGTACGGGACTAGCCCCACCGGGGAGCTGTTTTTT. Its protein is CASRYGTSPTGELFF.